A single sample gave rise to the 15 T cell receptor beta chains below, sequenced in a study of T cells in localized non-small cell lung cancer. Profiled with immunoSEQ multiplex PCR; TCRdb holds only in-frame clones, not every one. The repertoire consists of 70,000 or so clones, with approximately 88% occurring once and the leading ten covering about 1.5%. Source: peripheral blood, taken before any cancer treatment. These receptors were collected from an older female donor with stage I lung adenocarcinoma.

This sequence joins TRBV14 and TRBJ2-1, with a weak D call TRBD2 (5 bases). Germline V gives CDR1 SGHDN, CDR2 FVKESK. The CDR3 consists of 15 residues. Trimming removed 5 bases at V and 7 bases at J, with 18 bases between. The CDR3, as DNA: TGTGCCAGCAGCTCTTTTCGAGGGCCGCGGAATGAGCAGTTCTTC. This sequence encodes CASSSFRGPRNEQFF.

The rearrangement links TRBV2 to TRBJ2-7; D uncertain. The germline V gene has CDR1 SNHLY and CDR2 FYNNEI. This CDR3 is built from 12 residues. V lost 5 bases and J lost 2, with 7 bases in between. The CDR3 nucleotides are TGTGCCAGCAGTCCCAGGACCTACGAGCAGTACTTC. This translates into CASSPRTYEQYF.

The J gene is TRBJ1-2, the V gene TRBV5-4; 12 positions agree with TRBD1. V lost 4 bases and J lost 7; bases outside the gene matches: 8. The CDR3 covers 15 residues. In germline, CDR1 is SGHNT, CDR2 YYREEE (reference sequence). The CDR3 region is CASSQDGTGGLGYTF. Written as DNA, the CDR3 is TGTGCCAGCAGCCAAGACGGGACAGGGGGCCTTGGCTACACCTTC.

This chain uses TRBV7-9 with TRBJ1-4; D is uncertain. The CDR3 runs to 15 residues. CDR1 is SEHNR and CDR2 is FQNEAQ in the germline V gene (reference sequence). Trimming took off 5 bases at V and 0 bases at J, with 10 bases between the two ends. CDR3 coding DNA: TGTGCCAGCAGCACTAGTAGTGCAACTAATGAAAAACTGTTTTTT. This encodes CASSTSSATNEKLFF.

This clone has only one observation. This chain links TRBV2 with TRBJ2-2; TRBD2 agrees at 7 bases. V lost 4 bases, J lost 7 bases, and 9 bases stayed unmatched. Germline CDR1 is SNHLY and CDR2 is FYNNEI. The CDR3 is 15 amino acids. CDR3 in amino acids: CASSGQAAGIGELFF. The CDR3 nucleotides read TGTGCCAGCAGTGGTCAGGCAGCGGGAATCGGGGAGCTGTTTTTT. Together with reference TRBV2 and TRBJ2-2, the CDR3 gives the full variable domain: EPEVTQTPSHQVTQMGQEVILRCVPISNHLYFYWYRQILGQKVEFLVSFYNNEISEKSEIFDDQFSVERPDGSNFTLKIRSTKLEDSAMYFCASSGQAAGIGELFFGEGSRLTVL.

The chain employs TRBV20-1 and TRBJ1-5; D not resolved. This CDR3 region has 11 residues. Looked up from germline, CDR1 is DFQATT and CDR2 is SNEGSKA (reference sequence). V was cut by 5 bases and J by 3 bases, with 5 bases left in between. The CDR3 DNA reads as TGCAGTGCTCCCGCCAATCAGCCCCAGCATTTT. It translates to CSAPANQPQHF.

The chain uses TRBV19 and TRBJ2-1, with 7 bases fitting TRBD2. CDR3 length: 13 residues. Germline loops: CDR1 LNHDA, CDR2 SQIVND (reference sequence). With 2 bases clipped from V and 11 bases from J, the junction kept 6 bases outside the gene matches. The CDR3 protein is CASSISPGGKQFF. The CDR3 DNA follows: TGTGCCAGTAGTATATCCCCCGGGGGGAAGCAGTTCTTC.

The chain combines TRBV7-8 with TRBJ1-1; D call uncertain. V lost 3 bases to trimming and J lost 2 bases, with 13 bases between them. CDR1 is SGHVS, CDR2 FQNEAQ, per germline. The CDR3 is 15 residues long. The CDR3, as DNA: TGTGCCAGCAGCTTGGACCCGGGCCTTAACACTGAAGCTTTCTTT. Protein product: CASSLDPGLNTEAFF.

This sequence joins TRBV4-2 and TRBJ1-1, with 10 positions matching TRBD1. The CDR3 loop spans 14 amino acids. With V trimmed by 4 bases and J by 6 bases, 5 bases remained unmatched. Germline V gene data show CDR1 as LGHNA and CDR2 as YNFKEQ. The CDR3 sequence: CASSRQGAGAEAFF. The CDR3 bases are TGTGCCAGCAGCCGACAGGGGGCGGGCGCTGAAGCTTTCTTT.

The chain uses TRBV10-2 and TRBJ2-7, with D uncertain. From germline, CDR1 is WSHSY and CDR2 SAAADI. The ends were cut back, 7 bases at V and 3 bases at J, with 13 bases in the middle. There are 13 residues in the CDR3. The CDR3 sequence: CASTPDDRYEQYF. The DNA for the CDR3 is TGCGCCAGCACCCCGGACGACCGCTACGAGCAGTACTTC.

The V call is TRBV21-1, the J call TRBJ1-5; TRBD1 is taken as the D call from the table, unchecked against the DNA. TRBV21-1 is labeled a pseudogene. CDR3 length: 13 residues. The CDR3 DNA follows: TGTGCCAGCAACCCCAGCAGGGCGCAGCCCCAGCATTTT. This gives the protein CASNPSRAQPQHF.

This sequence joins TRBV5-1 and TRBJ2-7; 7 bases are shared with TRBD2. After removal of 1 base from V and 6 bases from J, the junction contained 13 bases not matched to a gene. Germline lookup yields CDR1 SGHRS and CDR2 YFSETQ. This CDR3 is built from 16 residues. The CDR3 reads CASSLSGGGVRGEQYF. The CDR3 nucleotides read TGCGCCAGCAGCTTGTCTGGCGGGGGAGTCCGCGGCGAGCAGTACTTC.

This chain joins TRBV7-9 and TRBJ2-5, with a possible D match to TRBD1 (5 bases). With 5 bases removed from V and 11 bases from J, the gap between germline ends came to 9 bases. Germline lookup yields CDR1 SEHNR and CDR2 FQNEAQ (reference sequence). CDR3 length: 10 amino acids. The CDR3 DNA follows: TGTGCCAGCAGCCTCGACAGACAGTACTTC. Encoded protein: CASSLDRQYF.

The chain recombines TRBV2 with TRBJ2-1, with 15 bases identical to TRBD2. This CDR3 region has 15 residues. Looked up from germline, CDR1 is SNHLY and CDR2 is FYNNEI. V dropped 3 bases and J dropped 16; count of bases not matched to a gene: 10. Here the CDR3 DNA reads TGTGCCAGCAGTGAGGGGAGGACTAGCGGGAGGGCCGCCTTCTTC. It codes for CASSEGRTSGRAAFF.

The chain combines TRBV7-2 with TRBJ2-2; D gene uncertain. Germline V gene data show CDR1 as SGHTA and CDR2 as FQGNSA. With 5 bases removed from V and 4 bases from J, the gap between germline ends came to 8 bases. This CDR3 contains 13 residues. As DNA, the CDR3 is TGTGCCAGCAGCCCCGCCCGCACCGGGGAGCTGTTTTTT. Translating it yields CASSPARTGELFF.